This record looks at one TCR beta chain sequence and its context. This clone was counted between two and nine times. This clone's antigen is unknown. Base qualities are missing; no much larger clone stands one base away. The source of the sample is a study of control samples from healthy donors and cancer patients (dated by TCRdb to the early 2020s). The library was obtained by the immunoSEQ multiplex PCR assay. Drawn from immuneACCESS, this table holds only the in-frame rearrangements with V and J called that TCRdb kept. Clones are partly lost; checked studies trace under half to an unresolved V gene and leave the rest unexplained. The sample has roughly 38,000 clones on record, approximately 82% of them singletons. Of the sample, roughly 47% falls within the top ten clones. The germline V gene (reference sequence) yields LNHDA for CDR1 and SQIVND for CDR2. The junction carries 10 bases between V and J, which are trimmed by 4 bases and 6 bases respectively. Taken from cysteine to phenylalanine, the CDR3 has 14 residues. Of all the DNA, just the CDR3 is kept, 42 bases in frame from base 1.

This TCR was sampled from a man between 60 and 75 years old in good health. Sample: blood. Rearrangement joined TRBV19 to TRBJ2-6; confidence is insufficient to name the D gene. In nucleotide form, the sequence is TGTGCCAGTAGTAGACGGTGGGTGGCCAACGTCCTGACTTTC. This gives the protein CASSRRWVANVLTF.